A single sample gave rise to the 20 T cell receptor beta chains below, sequenced in a study of blood T cell repertoires in COVID-19. The method was immunoSEQ multiplex PCR; TCRdb's version includes in-frame clones alone and lacks a portion of them. Of 200,000 to 250,000 clones in the sample, around nine tenths were seen once. Sample: peripheral blood. The receptors were gathered from a man over 45 with COVID-19, enrolled during active disease.

The gene calls are TRBV2 and TRBJ2-7, with 9 bases that match TRBD1. CDR1 is SNHLY and CDR2 is FYNNEI in the germline V gene. V lost 4 bases and J lost 1; bases outside the gene matches: 5. This CDR3 has 15 residues. In DNA form, the CDR3 reads TGTGCCAGCAGTGCCGACAGGGGGTATTCCTACGAGCAGTACTTC. It yields the protein CASSADRGYSYEQYF.

There are a few counts of this clone. The chain joins TRBV20-1 to TRBJ1-1; 7 nucleotides align to TRBD1. CDR1 and CDR2 (germline): DFQATT, SNEGSKA (reference sequence). J was trimmed by 9 bases and V by 3 bases; bases with no gene match: 4. This CDR3 contains 11 residues. CDR3 loop: CSARGTAQAFF. The CDR3 nucleotides read TGCAGTGCTAGGGGGACAGCTCAAGCTTTCTTT.

The gene calls are TRBV19 and TRBJ2-3; TRBD2 matches at 12 bases. In germline, CDR1 is LNHDA, CDR2 SQIVND (reference sequence). The CDR3 is 15 residues long. The ends lost 7 bases at V and 4 bases at J; junction bases unmatched: 6. The CDR3 is CASMDPSGGADTQYF. The DNA of the CDR3 is TGTGCCAGTATGGATCCTAGCGGGGGGGCAGATACGCAGTATTTT.

This chain uses TRBV2 with TRBJ1-1; D gene uncertain. Germline V CDR1 and CDR2: SNHLY, FYNNEI. V was pared by 0 bases and J by 8 bases, with 13 bases between. CDR3 length: 14 amino acids. DNA for the CDR3: TGTGCCAGCAGTGAAGCCTTGTCAACTACGGAAGCTTTCTTT. Its translation: CASSEALSTTEAFF.

The rearrangement links TRBV6-2 or TRBV6-3 to TRBJ2-3, with 8 bases fitting TRBD1. The V gene's germline CDR1 is MNHEY and CDR2 SVGEGT. This CDR3 spans 18 amino acids. J gave up 5 bases and V 5 bases, and 18 bases lay outside the gene matches. This CDR3 reads CASSTRPTGVGGRDTQYF. For the CDR3, the DNA is TGTGCCAGCAGTACGAGGCCGACAGGGGTCGGTGGTAGAGATACGCAGTATTTT.

The chain has TRBV7-2 and TRBJ2-2, with D unresolved. This CDR3 comprises 16 residues. Per the germline V gene, CDR1 is SGHTA and CDR2 is FQGNSA. Trimming left V 5 bases short and J 2 bases short, with 15 bases between. This CDR3 is CASSPRRSLNTGELFF. The CDR3 DNA reads TGTGCCAGCAGCCCAAGAAGGTCACTAAACACCGGGGAGCTGTTTTTT.

This clone was counted once. V gene TRBV2 combines with J gene TRBJ2-5, with 9 nucleotides matching TRBD2. The germline CDR1 and CDR2 sequences are SNHLY and FYNNEI. This CDR3 is built from 18 residues. The V and J ends lost 3 bases and 5 bases, in that order; junction bases with no gene match: 16. The CDR3 region has the DNA TGTGCCAGCAGTGAGCGTTTCGCGGGAGGGCCGGTAGAGGAGACCCAGTACTTC. Translation: CASSERFAGGPVEETQYF.

V is TRBV11-2 and J is TRBJ2-3; D call uncertain. V was pared by 1 base and J by 2 bases, with 7 bases between. The germline gives CDR1 SGHAT, CDR2 FQNNGV. The CDR3 length is 14 residues. CDR3 DNA: TGTGCCAGCAGCTTAGGTGGCACCACAGATACGCAGTATTTT. It translates to CASSLGGTTDTQYF.

This chain uses TRBV19 with TRBJ2-1; D is perhaps TRBD1 (5 bases). The CDR3 has 14 residues. Looked up from germline, CDR1 is LNHDA and CDR2 is SQIVND (reference sequence). Trimming pared 5 bases from V and 4 bases from J, leaving 12 bases between. The CDR3 is CASSPPTDYNEQFF. The CDR3 coding sequence is TGTGCCAGTAGTCCCCCGACAGATTACAATGAGCAGTTCTTC. Filled out from reference TRBV19 and TRBJ2-1, the complete variable domain reads DGGITQSPKYLFRKEGQNVTLSCEQNLNHDAMYWYRQDPGQGLRLIYYSQIVNDFQKGDIAEGYSVSREKKESFPLTVTSAQKNPTAFYLCASSPPTDYNEQFFGPGTRLTVL.

This rearrangement joins TRBV5-1 to TRBJ2-5; 8 nucleotides match TRBD2. The germline CDR1 and CDR2 sequences are SGHRS and YFSETQ. The CDR3 sequence is 18 residues long. V lost 0 bases, J lost 9 bases, and 19 bases stayed unmatched. The CDR3 loop is CASSLEHRTPAGGAAQYF. DNA of the CDR3: TGCGCCAGCAGCTTGGAGCACAGGACCCCCGCCGGGGGGGCGGCCCAGTACTTC.

This rearrangement joins TRBV7-9 to TRBJ1-2; TRBD1 aligns across 9 bases. The CDR3 totals 18 residues. Trimming took 5 bases from V and 1 from J; bases not matched to a gene: 14. Germline CDR1 reads SEHNR; CDR2 reads FQNEAQ (reference sequence). CDR3 loop: CASSPNAQGARYNYGYTF. The CDR3 nucleotides read TGTGCCAGCAGCCCGAATGCACAGGGGGCCCGTTATAACTATGGCTACACCTTC.

This chain joins TRBV2 and TRBJ2-7; D call uncertain. Germline values: CDR1 SNHLY, CDR2 FYNNEI. The CDR3 loop spans 13 amino acids. Trimming left V 6 bases short and J 4 bases short, with 13 bases between. The CDR3 region has the DNA TGTGCCAGCAGGGCCCCAGTTGGTTACGAGCAGTACTTC. The encoded protein is CASRAPVGYEQYF.

The chain employs TRBV30 and TRBJ1-1, with D uncertain. CDR3 length: 12 amino acids. Trimming stripped 5 bases from V and 0 bases from J, with 7 bases between. Germline V lookup: CDR1 GTSNPN, CDR2 SVGIG (reference sequence). As DNA, the CDR3 is TGTGCCTGGGCTACCATGAACACTGAAGCTTTCTTT. It specifies CAWATMNTEAFF.

The V and J genes are TRBV6-2 or TRBV6-3 and TRBJ2-7; 11 bases are shared with TRBD1. V lost 1 base and J lost 8; bases outside the gene matches: 19. The CDR3 is made up of 19 amino acids. The germline gives CDR1 MNHEY, CDR2 SVGEGT. DNA of the CDR3: TGTGCCAGCAGTTACTTCAGAGATCCCCGGGACAGGGGGTTTGACAAGCAGTACTTC. Translated: CASSYFRDPRDRGFDKQYF.

This chain connects TRBV19 to TRBJ2-3, with D possibly TRBD1 on 6 matching bases. The CDR3 loop spans 13 amino acids. With 6 bases removed from V and 2 bases from J, the gap between germline ends came to 9 bases. CDR1 and CDR2 (germline): LNHDA, SQIVND (reference sequence). Written as DNA, the CDR3 is TGTGCCAGTAGACAGGGCTCCACAGATACGCAGTATTTT. Its protein is CASRQGSTDTQYF.

This clone turned up a few times. The chain recombines TRBV10-1 with TRBJ2-2; the match to TRBD2 covers 8 bases. Germline CDR1 is WNHNN and CDR2 is SYGVQD (reference sequence). The CDR3 contains 15 residues. Unmatched junction bases numbered 10, after V lost 8 bases and J lost 5 bases. The DNA for the CDR3 is TGCGCCAGCGGCGATGGGACTAGGGGTACCGGGGAGCTGTTTTTT. Protein sequence: CASGDGTRGTGELFF.

CDR3 loop: CASSSPGLAEYEQYF. The CDR3 DNA is TGTGCCAGCAGCTCGCCCGGACTAGCGGAATACGAGCAGTACTTC. The V call is TRBV7-8, the J call TRBJ2-7; 10 positions match TRBD2. The CDR3 loop spans 15 amino acids. From germline, CDR1 is SGHVS and CDR2 FQNEAQ. V lost 4 bases to trimming and J lost 4 bases; unmatched junction nucleotides: 7.

The chain recombines TRBV5-1 with TRBJ2-1; no definite D call. Trimming removed 3 bases from V and 8 bases from J, with 21 bases in between. Germline V gives CDR1 SGHRS, CDR2 YFSETQ. The CDR3 is 16 residues long. This CDR3 reads CASSSPLGPIKDEQFF. In DNA, the CDR3 is TGCGCCAGCAGCTCCCCCCTCGGTCCAATTAAAGATGAGCAGTTCTTC.

This clone was observed a few times. The rearrangement links TRBV6-5 to TRBJ1-5; a weak D match, TRBD1 (6 bases). The CDR3 spans 15 residues. V gave up 0 bases and J gave up 6 bases, with 12 bases separating them. The germline gives CDR1 MNHEY, CDR2 SVGAGI. In nucleotides, the CDR3 is TGTGCCAGCAGTTACTCCAGGCAGGGGTCTCAGCCCCAGCATTTT. Its protein product is CASSYSRQGSQPQHF.

The chain links TRBV7-9 to TRBJ2-7; perhaps TRBD1 as D (6 bases). The germline gives CDR1 SEHNR, CDR2 FQNEAQ (reference sequence). Trimming took 5 bases from V and 4 from J, leaving 15 bases between them. CDR3 length: 14 residues. CDR3 bases: TGTGCCAGCAGCCCCGCCGGGACATCGTACGAGCAGTACTTC. It is translated as CASSPAGTSYEQYF.